The 17 T cell receptor beta chains listed next were all sequenced from one sample in a study of shared clonotypes between healthy human individuals. The table came from immunoSEQ multiplex PCR; TCRdb's copy has only in-frame clones and leaves some out. The sample shows 1 million to 1.3 million clones, around 82% of them seen only once. The sequencing input was memory CD4+ T cells from PBMCs. Subset here: CD45RA-negative fraction. Every receptor here comes from a man between 18 and 35 years old in good health. Some clones in this sample may be carry-over from other donors' samples.

On this clone: Other DNA sequences from this sample encode an identical CDR3 as well. The chain is built from TRBV11-2 and TRBJ2-7; 9 nucleotides line up with TRBD2. Trimming removed 4 bases from V and 3 bases from J; junction bases left unmatched: 7. Germline values: CDR1 SGHAT, CDR2 FQNNGV. CDR3 length: 15 amino acids. This chain's CDR3 is CASSSQAGGSYEQYF. DNA for the CDR3: TGTGCCAGCAGCTCCCAGGCGGGAGGGAGCTACGAGCAGTACTTC.

This chain joins TRBV30 and TRBJ2-2; tentative D call: TRBD1 (5 bases). The CDR3 has 14 residues. V dropped 3 bases and J dropped 5 bases, with 13 bases sitting between them. Per germline, CDR1 GTSNPN and CDR2 SVGIG (reference sequence). The CDR3 reads CAWSQGSPTGELFF. DNA of the CDR3: TGTGCCTGGAGCCAGGGCAGTCCTACCGGGGAGCTGTTTTTT.

This clone appeared once. The chain recombines TRBV5-5 with TRBJ1-5; no clear D gene. Germline assignment: CDR1 SGHKS and CDR2 YYEKEE (reference sequence). Trimming removed 0 bases at V and 8 bases at J, with 6 bases between. The CDR3 covers 12 residues. The CDR3: CASSLGAEPQHF. CDR3 sequence (DNA): TGTGCCAGCAGCTTGGGGGCGGAGCCCCAGCATTTT. The whole variable domain, filled in from reference TRBV5-5 and TRBJ1-5, reads DAGVTQSPTHLIKTRGQQVTLRCSPISGHKSVSWYQQVLGQGPQFIFQYYEKEERGRGNFPDRFSARQFPNYSSELNVNALLLGDSALYLCASSLGAEPQHFGDGTRLSIL.

The gene calls are TRBV6-1 and TRBJ2-1; 7 bases are shared with TRBD2. This CDR3 is 14 amino acids long. Trimming cost V 2 bases and J 8 bases; bases outside gene matches: 6. Germline CDR1 MNHNS, CDR2 SASEGT. The DNA of the CDR3 is TGTGCCAGCAGTGAACGGTGGGAGGGCGATGAGCAGTTCTTC. Protein: CASSERWEGDEQFF.

This clone occurred a few times. The V call is TRBV7-9, the J call TRBJ2-3; no clear D. Trimming took 4 bases from V and 2 from J, leaving 13 bases between them. This CDR3 is built from 15 residues. The germline V gene has CDR1 SEHNR and CDR2 FQNEAQ (reference sequence). This CDR3 is CASSYQFPATDTQYF. CDR3 DNA: TGTGCCAGCAGCTATCAGTTCCCAGCCACAGATACGCAGTATTTT.

The gene calls are TRBV5-1 and TRBJ2-5; unclear D gene. The germline CDR1 and CDR2 sequences are SGHRS and YFSETQ. V gave up 1 base and J gave up 8 bases, with 6 bases separating them. The CDR3 spans 11 residues. The CDR3 nucleotides read TGCGCCAGCAGCTTGTCAGACACCCAGTACTTC. Protein: CASSLSDTQYF.

CDR3 DNA: TGTGCCAGCAGCCCAAGCGGGAGGGCCCTCAGAGAGACCCAGTACTTC. Amino acid sequence: CASSPSGRALRETQYF. The rearrangement uses TRBV7-2 and TRBJ2-5; 10 bases fit TRBD2. The CDR3 loop spans 16 amino acids. Germline V lookup: CDR1 SGHTA, CDR2 FQGNSA. With V trimmed by 5 bases and J by 4 bases, 10 bases remained unmatched.

The rearrangement joins TRBV4-2 to TRBJ2-5; D uncertain. Trimming took off 0 bases at V and 6 bases at J, with 5 bases between the two ends. The CDR3 has 12 amino acids. The germline gives CDR1 LGHNA, CDR2 YNFKEQ. This CDR3 reads CASSQDHKTQYF. As DNA, the CDR3 is TGTGCCAGCAGCCAAGATCACAAGACCCAGTACTTC.

The chain is built from TRBV4-3 and TRBJ1-2; TRBD1 might be the D (6 bases). CDR1 and CDR2 (germline): LGHNA, YSLEER. The CDR3 is made up of 16 amino acids. The germline V and J ends were trimmed by 1 base and 4 bases, with 16 bases remaining between them. CDR3 nucleotides: TGCGCCAGCAGCCAAGGAATCAGGGGCGGCTTCTATGGCTACACCTTC. It specifies CASSQGIRGGFYGYTF.

V usage is TRBV7-3 and J usage is TRBJ2-1; no reliable D call. The length of the CDR3 is 13 residues. Per germline, CDR1 SGHTA and CDR2 FQGTGA. Trimming cost V 2 bases and J 4 bases, with 6 bases left between them. CDR3 in DNA: TGTGCCAGCAGCTTAGCTACGTACAATGAGCAGTTCTTC. Translating gives CASSLATYNEQFF. The variable domain in full, completed from reference TRBV7-3 and TRBJ2-1, reads GAGVSQTPSNKVTEKGKYVELRCDPISGHTALYWYRQSLGQGPEFLIYFQGTGAADDSGLPNDRFFAVRPEGSVSTLKIQRTERGDSAVYLCASSLATYNEQFFGPGTRLTVL.

J is TRBJ2-1 and V is TRBV7-2, with unresolved D. The CDR3 is made up of 13 amino acids. Germline CDR1 and CDR2: SGHTA and FQGNSA. The V gene lost 5 bases and the J gene lost 5 bases, with 10 bases spanning the gap. The CDR3 nucleotides are TGTGCCAGCAGCCCCGGACGCCACAATGAGCAGTTCTTC. This encodes CASSPGRHNEQFF. Combining the CDR3 with reference TRBV7-2 and TRBJ2-1 gives the whole variable domain GAGVSQSPSNKVTEKGKDVELRCDPISGHTALYWYRQSLGQGLEFLIYFQGNSAPDKSGLPSDRFSAERTGGSVSTLTIQRTQQEDSAVYLCASSPGRHNEQFFGPGTRLTVL.

The V and J genes are TRBV6-5 and TRBJ1-1, with D maybe TRBD1 (6 bases). The CDR3 is made up of 14 amino acids. Trimming removed 11 bases from V and 1 base from J, with 17 bases in between. Per germline, CDR1 MNHEY and CDR2 SVGAGI. As DNA, the CDR3 is TGTGCCGCTATCAAACAGGGCGGGAACACTGAAGCTTTCTTT. Amino acid sequence: CAAIKQGGNTEAFF.

The chain employs TRBV7-3 and TRBJ2-2, with D unresolved. V lost 5 bases, J lost 6 bases, and 13 bases lay in between. In germline, CDR1 is SGHTA, CDR2 FQGTGA. This CDR3 contains 14 residues. CDR3 coding DNA: TGTGCCAGCAGCACCCAGCCCCCTCCCGGGGAGCTGTTTTTT. Amino acids: CASSTQPPPGELFF. The complete variable domain, with remaining parts taken from reference TRBV7-3 and TRBJ2-2, reads GAGVSQTPSNKVTEKGKYVELRCDPISGHTALYWYRQSLGQGPEFLIYFQGTGAADDSGLPNDRFFAVRPEGSVSTLKIQRTERGDSAVYLCASSTQPPPGELFFGEGSRLTVL.

The count of this clone is one. The chain joins TRBV11-3 to TRBJ2-3; tentatively, D is TRBD2 (5 bases). V was pared by 6 bases and J by 4 bases, with 17 bases between. Germline V gene data show CDR1 as SGHNT and CDR2 as YENEEA. The CDR3 is 15 residues long. The CDR3 DNA sequence: TGTGCCAGCAGTGGGTTAGGTATGGAGGCAGATACGCAGTATTTT. Translation gives CASSGLGMEADTQYF.

J is TRBJ1-3 and V is TRBV11-3, with 11 bases lining up with TRBD1. CDR3 length: 15 residues. From germline, CDR1 is SGHNT and CDR2 YENEEA. The ends lost 5 bases at V and 2 bases at J; junction bases unmatched: 2. The CDR3 protein is CASSRGQGAGNTIYF. CDR3 DNA sequence: TGTGCCAGCAGCCGGGGACAGGGGGCTGGAAACACCATATATTTT.

J is TRBJ2-5 and V is TRBV30; D call uncertain. V shed 0 bases and J shed 5 bases, with 10 bases lying between them. The CDR3 has 13 residues. Germline-derived CDR1 and CDR2 are GTSNPN and SVGIG (reference sequence). This chain's CDR3 is CAWSVSVGETQYF. The CDR3 DNA reads as TGTGCCTGGAGTGTTTCCGTTGGCGAGACCCAGTACTTC. Full variable domain (remainder filled in from reference TRBV30 and TRBJ2-5): SQTIHQWPATLVQPVGSPLSLECTVEGTSNPNLYWYRQAAGRGLQLLFYSVGIGQISSEVPQNLSASRPQDRQFILSSKKLLLSDSGFYLCAWSVSVGETQYFGPGTRLLVL.

This sequence joins TRBV15 and TRBJ1-3; D gene ambiguous. Germline CDR1 is LNHNV and CDR2 is YYDKDF (reference sequence). This CDR3 contains 11 residues. The V gene lost 9 bases and the J gene lost 7 bases, with 10 bases spanning the gap. CDR3 coding DNA: TGTGCCACGGCCGCTTTTAACACCATATATTTT. This translates into CATAAFNTIYF.